The 13 T cell receptor beta chains reported below all come from one sample, sequenced in a study of T cells in Graves' hyperthyroidism and ophthalmopathy. Template material for amplifying TCR beta CDR3 regions consisted of RNA transcripts. Using the HTBI primer set, a first-round RT-PCR was run on the TCR CDR3. TCRdb called the multiplex PCR reads again in MiXCR, with one record for every CDR3 protein. This sample has roughly 250,000 distinct CDR3 sequences; around 20% occur once, and the top ten carry around two thirds. Sequenced input: blood. All receptors derive from a young man with Graves' ophthalmopathy.

This clonotype was seen repeatedly, ten times or more. The chain combines TRBV11-3 with TRBJ2-7; D is uncertain. V dropped 1 base and J dropped 3 bases, with 13 bases sitting between them. This CDR3 has 15 residues. Per germline, CDR1 SGHNT and CDR2 YENEEA. CDR3 in amino acids: CASSLVRLADYEQYF. The CDR3 bases are TGTGCCAGCAGCTTAGTACGGCTGGCAGACTACGAGCAGTACTTC.

A remark on this clonotype: This sequence may be a read error, since a much larger clone differs from it by one base. The chain combines TRBV3-1 with TRBJ2-7; TRBD1 might be the D (6 bases). This CDR3 comprises 14 residues. Germline V gene sequence: CDR1 LGHDT, CDR2 YNNKEL (reference sequence). The V gene lost 1 base and the J gene lost 6 bases, with 13 bases spanning the gap. CDR3 sequence reads: CASSQGSGHLEQYF. CDR3 sequence (DNA): TGTGCCAGCAGCCAAGGGTCGGGACACCTCGAGCAGTACTTC.

The J gene is TRBJ2-3, the V gene TRBV11-2, with 7 bases matching TRBD2. CDR1 is SGHAT and CDR2 is FQNNGV in the germline V gene. V lost 5 bases and J lost 2; bases outside the gene matches: 13. The length of the CDR3 is 17 residues. The CDR3, as DNA: TGTGCCAGCAGCCCCCTGACTAGCAGACCTACCACAGATACGCAGTATTTT. Its translation is CASSPLTSRPTTDTQYF.

This clonotype was recorded at least ten times. The CDR3 DNA sequence: TGTGCCAGCAGCCCCACCGGGCAGACCTCCTACGAGCAGTACTTC. Translated, it gives CASSPTGQTSYEQYF. The gene calls are TRBV11-2 and TRBJ2-7, with unresolved D. The germline V and J ends were trimmed by 5 bases and 0 bases, with 14 bases remaining between them. The CDR3 runs to 15 residues. The germline V gene has CDR1 SGHAT and CDR2 FQNNGV.

V gene TRBV20-1 combines with J gene TRBJ2-1; no clear D. Germline V CDR1 and CDR2: DFQATT, SNEGSKA (reference sequence). Deletions cut 6 bases from V and 4 bases from J, with 13 bases between. This CDR3 comprises 13 residues. CDR3 in DNA: TGCAGTGCGGTCGGTTGGGGTTACAATGAGCAGTTCTTC. It translates to CSAVGWGYNEQFF.

The chain carries TRBV20-1 and TRBJ2-7; D call uncertain. The CDR3 has 14 residues. Trimming took off 0 bases at V and 2 bases at J, with 11 bases between the two ends. Germline lookup yields CDR1 DFQATT and CDR2 SNEGSKA (reference sequence). The CDR3 is CSARDPGRTYEQYF. CDR3 DNA: TGCAGTGCTAGAGATCCGGGCAGGACCTACGAGCAGTACTTC.

CDR3 sequence (DNA): TGCAGTGCTGGGGGGAGGTCCACTAATTCACCCCTCCACTTT. This codes for CSAGGRSTNSPLHF. This chain connects TRBV20-1 to TRBJ1-6, with D perhaps TRBD1 (5 bases). The length of the CDR3 is 14 residues. CDR1 and CDR2 from the germline V gene are DFQATT and SNEGSKA (reference sequence). V lost 5 bases, J lost 6 bases, and 14 bases lay in between.

This chain links TRBV5-1 with TRBJ2-5; 11 bases line up with TRBD1. Germline values: CDR1 SGHRS, CDR2 YFSETQ. The V segment lost 1 base and the J segment 5 bases; nucleotides outside the gene matches: 4. This CDR3 is built from 15 residues. The CDR3 loop reads CASSLWTGGEETQYF. The CDR3 DNA reads as TGCGCCAGCAGCTTGTGGACAGGGGGCGAGGAGACCCAGTACTTC.

This clonotype was detected only a few times. The genes are TRBV20-1 and TRBJ2-2; D uncertain. The ends were cut back, 3 bases at V and 5 bases at J, with 13 bases in the middle. Germline CDR1 DFQATT, CDR2 SNEGSKA (reference sequence). CDR3 size: 14 residues. The DNA of the CDR3 is TGCAGTGCTAGTTTAGGCCCTGATACCGGGGAGCTGTTTTTT. It yields the protein CSASLGPDTGELFF.

There are many counts of this clonotype. The chain recombines TRBV2 with TRBJ2-4; TRBD1 agrees at 9 bases. The CDR3 spans 14 residues. Germline V CDR1 and CDR2: SNHLY, FYNNEI. V was clipped by 6 bases and J by 7 bases; unmatched bases: 7. CDR3 coding DNA: TGTGCCAGCAGCGGACCGGGACAGGGCAACATTCAGTACTTC. Translation gives CASSGPGQGNIQYF.

Of note for this clonotype: A clone one base away is much larger, so this may be a read error. The chain couples TRBV28 to TRBJ2-3; D is perhaps TRBD1 (5 bases). This CDR3 contains 14 residues. The V and J ends lost 8 bases and 2 bases respectively, with 14 bases between them. Germline V gives CDR1 MDHEN, CDR2 SYDVKM. CDR3 sequence: CASGPTDTTDTQYF. DNA for the CDR3: TGTGCCAGCGGTCCGACAGATACCACAGATACGCAGTATTTT.

This clonotype was observed at least ten times. CDR3: CASSFEESYNEQFF. CDR3 nucleotides: TGTGCCAGCAGCTTTGAGGAATCCTACAATGAGCAGTTCTTC. V gene TRBV9 combines with J gene TRBJ2-1; D unresolved. The CDR3 is 14 amino acids. Trimming pared 4 bases from V and 1 base from J, leaving 9 bases between. Germline CDR1 reads SGDLS; CDR2 reads YYNGEE.

The genes are TRBV11-1 and TRBJ2-5, with 13 bases matching TRBD2. Trimming removed 6 bases from V and 12 bases from J; junction bases left unmatched: 7. CDR3 length: 13 amino acids. Germline-derived CDR1 and CDR2 are SGHAT and FQDESV (reference sequence). Written as DNA, the CDR3 is TGTGCCAGCAGTGGGACTAGCGGGGCCCAAAAGTACTTC. Its protein product is CASSGTSGAQKYF.